This paragraph reports one T cell receptor (beta chain). The data stem from a study of blood T cell repertoires in COVID-19. Study-wide background: Acute and convalescent COVID-19 samples came from the United States, Italy and Spain. PBMCs, B-cell-depleted T cells, or T cells provided the cDNA or gDNA that made up the material.

The CDR3 extends over 17 amino acids. Looked up from germline, CDR1 is SGHDN and CDR2 is FVKESK. V gave up 3 bases and J gave up 10 bases; unmatched junction bases: 14. In the authors' methods: Nucleated cell counts were estimated from reference gene primer amplification. Using immunoSEQ multiplex PCR, the repertoire was profiled, and TCRdb retains in-frame clones only, with some absent. Clone size and V and J calls were adopted from that table, with D and trimming inferred from the DNA. In the table there are about 130,000 clones, 87% of which are singletons. The V and J genes are TRBV14 and TRBJ2-1; 11 bases are a match to TRBD2. The sequence came from an older woman with acute or convalescent COVID-19. The source material was peripheral blood. This CDR3 is CASSQFEPGLAEGEQFF. The CDR3 DNA follows: TGTGCCAGCAGCCAGTTCGAACCGGGACTAGCGGAGGGGGAGCAGTTCTTC.